Each of the 2 T cell receptor beta chains below was sequenced from the same sample in a study of regulatory and conventional T cells in RAG deficiency. Regulatory T cells were sorted from blood as CD4+ CD25-high CD127-low cells. Libraries were prepared by immunoSEQ multiplex PCR; TCRdb keeps only in-frame clonotypes and omits some of them. This sample yields 2,500 to 3,500 clones, of which roughly 92% are seen a single time; roughly 7.7% belongs to the top ten. The same specimen was also included in a second study, on regulatory T cells. That report adds: Amplification used 52 TRBV primers and 13 TRBJ primers.

Source material: CD4+ Tregs sorted from blood. These TCRs come from a human donor in good health.

The rearrangement links TRBV18 to TRBJ1-1, with a tentative D call TRBD1 (5 bases). Germline assignment: CDR1 KGHSH and CDR2 LQKENI. The V end was cut by 3 bases, the J end by 4 bases, with 9 bases between. The CDR3 spans 13 residues. In DNA, the CDR3 is TGTGCCAGCTCACCTTACGGGGGCACTGAAGCTTTCTTT. This gives the protein CASSPYGGTEAFF. Complete variable domain (other parts from reference TRBV18 and TRBJ1-1): NAGVMQNPRHLVRRRGQEARLRCSPMKGHSHVYWYRQLPEEGLKFMVYLQKENIIDESGMPKERFSAEFPKEGPSILRIQQVVRGDSAAYFCASSPYGGTEAFFGQGTRLTVV.

In its sample, this clone was seen once. The chain couples TRBV20-1 to TRBJ1-6; D gene ambiguous. The V end lost 0 bases, the J end lost 16 bases, and 10 bases lay between the germline ends. This CDR3 comprises 11 residues. The germline V gene encodes CDR1 DFQATT and CDR2 SNEGSKA (reference sequence). This chain's CDR3 is CSARDLRLLHF. The CDR3 DNA reads TGCAGTGCTAGAGATCTACGACTACTCCACTTT.